The rows below give T cell receptor beta chains drawn from one sample of a study of shared clonotypes between healthy human individuals. This table comes from immunoSEQ multiplex PCR, and its TCRdb copy is limited to in-frame clones, with some not included. The sample lists a few hundred thousand clones; around 96% were seen once. Specimen: memory CD8+ T cells sorted from blood. These receptors all come from a man under 40 in good health. Both conserved end residues are part of each CDR3. Each record gives: D gene, J gene, V gene, clone size, CDR3 protein, CDR3 DNA. D genes are given only for firm matches. For some rows the clone size is stated as once, few or many, or as a class when expanded; others skip it.

NA,TRBJ2-3,TRBV29-1,NA,CSVEDGEGGDTQYF,TGCAGCGTTGAAGATGGCGAGGGTGGAGATACGCAGTATTTT
NA,TRBJ1-5,TRBV6-5,NA,CASSYSTGPGQPQHF,TGTGCCAGCAGTTACTCTACAGGGCCGGGGCAGCCCCAGCATTTT
NA,TRBJ2-7,TRBV5-1,NA,CASSWGSTVSDEQYF,TGCGCCAGCAGCTGGGGTTCGACGGTGTCGGACGAGCAGTACTTC
TRBD1,TRBJ2-3,TRBV5-6,NA,CASSGPRDRSTDTQYF,TGTGCCAGCAGCGGGCCCCGGGACAGGTCCACAGATACGCAGTATTTT
TRBD2,TRBJ2-3,TRBV9,NA,CASSRGTSTVDTQYF,TGTGCCAGCAGCCGGGGGACTAGCACCGTAGATACGCAGTATTTT
TRBD1,TRBJ2-7,TRBV7-9,NA,CASSFQDRGLYEQYF,TGTGCCAGCAGCTTCCAGGACAGGGGGCTTTACGAGCAGTACTTC
NA,TRBJ1-1,TRBV10-3,NA,CAISPNSEWTEAFF,TGTGCCATCAGCCCTAATTCTGAATGGACTGAAGCTTTCTTT
NA,TRBJ2-7,TRBV5-4,NA,CASSLAGLEQYF,TGTGCCAGCAGCTTGGCCGGGCTCGAGCAGTACTTC
NA,TRBJ2-6,TRBV5-1,NA,CASSLRGQHSGANVLTF,TGCGCCAGCAGCTTGCGCGGACAGCACTCTGGGGCCAACGTCCTGACTTTC
NA,TRBJ2-3,TRBV5-6,NA,CASGRPVPSTDTQYF,TGTGCCAGCGGCCGGCCAGTCCCATCCACAGATACGCAGTATTTT
NA,TRBJ2-7,TRBV2,NA,CASSDAGSLEQYF,TGTGCCAGCAGTGACGCAGGGTCTCTTGAGCAGTACTTC
NA,TRBJ2-6,TRBV5-6,NA,CASSLGPPGANVLTF,TGTGCCAGCAGCTTGGGGCCCCCCGGGGCCAACGTCCTGACTTTC
NA,TRBJ2-3,TRBV5-1,NA,CASSLQGGYTDTQYF,TGCGCCAGCAGCCTTCAGGGCGGCTACACAGATACGCAGTATTTT
NA,TRBJ1-2,TRBV5-1,NA,CASSLGEGYGYTF,TGCGCCAGCAGCTTGGGGGAAGGGTATGGCTACACCTTC
TRBD1,TRBJ1-5,TRBV30,NA,CAWSLGQGRFLPQHF,TGTGCCTGGAGTCTCGGACAGGGGAGGTTTTTGCCCCAGCATTTT
NA,TRBJ1-2,TRBV6-1,once,CASRGSSLYGYTF,TGTGCCAGCAGGGGATCATCCCTCTATGGCTACACCTTC
NA,TRBJ2-7,TRBV12-2,NA,CASGLGPRTGRYYEQYF,TGTGCAAGTGGCTTAGGTCCCCGGACAGGGCGGTACTACGAGCAGTACTTC
NA,TRBJ1-1,TRBV29-1,NA,CSAGGGGVDTEAFF,TGCAGCGCGGGAGGAGGAGGTGTGGACACTGAAGCTTTCTTT
NA,TRBJ2-1,TRBV7-8,NA,CASSLGVGLNEQFF,TGTGCCAGCAGCTTGGGAGTAGGTCTGAATGAGCAGTTCTTC
TRBD1,TRBJ1-5,TRBV6-5,NA,CASSRTGGNQPQHF,TGTGCCAGCAGTCGGACAGGGGGCAATCAGCCCCAGCATTTT